This TCR beta chain was sequenced in a study of ipilimumab plus nivolumab after autologous stem cell transplantation. Study in general: Patients received a median of about five ipilimumab and eight or nine nivolumab doses. The DLBCL cohort had primary refractory and relapsed disease, with 18-month progression-free survival of approximately 87% and 28%. Study observations and caveats: The authors say TCR, Treg and microbiome findings warrant further study.

Patients got ipilimumab 1 mg/kg beginning 14 to 28 days post-transplant. Profiling relied on immunoSEQ multiplex PCR, and the TCRdb table lists in-frame clones only, not all of them. This table holds tens of thousands of clones, 65% to 85% found once. Trimming pared 6 bases from V and 4 bases from J, leaving 18 bases between. The CDR3 is made up of 15 amino acids. Germline CDR1 reads LNHDA; CDR2 reads SQIVND (reference sequence). Concerning this clone itself: Its antigen is not known.

The source material was PBMCs, sampled in a trial of ipilimumab plus nivolumab as post-transplant consolidation. The source of this sequence is a male donor with diffuse large B-cell lymphoma. The J gene is TRBJ1-1, the V gene TRBV19; D is possibly TRBD1 (6 bases). The CDR3 reads CASRPSQGGGTEAFF. The DNA of the CDR3 is TGTGCCAGTAGGCCTTCACAGGGAGGGGGCACTGAAGCTTTCTTT.